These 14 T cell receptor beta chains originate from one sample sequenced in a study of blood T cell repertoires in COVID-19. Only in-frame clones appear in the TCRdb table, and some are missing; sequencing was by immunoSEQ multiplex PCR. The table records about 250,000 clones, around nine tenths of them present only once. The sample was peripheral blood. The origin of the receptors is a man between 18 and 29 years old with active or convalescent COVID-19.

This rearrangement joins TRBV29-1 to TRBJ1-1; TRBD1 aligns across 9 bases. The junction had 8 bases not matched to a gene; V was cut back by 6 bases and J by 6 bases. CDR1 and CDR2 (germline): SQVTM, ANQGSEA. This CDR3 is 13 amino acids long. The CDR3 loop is CSVEGQGGAEAFF. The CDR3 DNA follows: TGCAGCGTGGAGGGACAGGGAGGGGCTGAAGCTTTCTTT.

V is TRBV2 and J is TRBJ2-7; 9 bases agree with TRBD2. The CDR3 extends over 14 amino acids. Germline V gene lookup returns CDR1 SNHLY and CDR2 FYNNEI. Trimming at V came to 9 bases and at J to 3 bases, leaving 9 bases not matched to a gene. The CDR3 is CARDRERGVYEQYF. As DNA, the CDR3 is TGTGCCAGGGATAGGGAGCGGGGGGTCTACGAGCAGTACTTC.

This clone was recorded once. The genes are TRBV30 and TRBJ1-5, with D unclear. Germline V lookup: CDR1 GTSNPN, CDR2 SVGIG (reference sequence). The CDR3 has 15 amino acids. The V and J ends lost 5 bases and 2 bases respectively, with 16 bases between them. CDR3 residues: CAWGVQASGNQPQHF. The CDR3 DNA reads TGTGCCTGGGGCGTGCAGGCGTCGGGCAATCAGCCCCAGCATTTT.

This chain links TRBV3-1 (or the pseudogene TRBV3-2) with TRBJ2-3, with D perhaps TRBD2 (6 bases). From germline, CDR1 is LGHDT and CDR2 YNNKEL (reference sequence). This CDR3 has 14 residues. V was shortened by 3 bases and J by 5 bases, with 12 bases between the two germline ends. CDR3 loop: CASSQAAGRDTQYF. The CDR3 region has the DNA TGTGCCAGCAGCCAGGCGGCGGGAAGAGATACGCAGTATTTT.

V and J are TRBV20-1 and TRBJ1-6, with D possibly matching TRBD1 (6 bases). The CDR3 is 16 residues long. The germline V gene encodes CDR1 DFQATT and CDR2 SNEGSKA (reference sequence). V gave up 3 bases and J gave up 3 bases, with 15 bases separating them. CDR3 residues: CSASVGQRNYNSPLHF. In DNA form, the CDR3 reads TGCAGTGCTAGTGTCGGACAGCGGAACTATAATTCACCCCTCCACTTT.

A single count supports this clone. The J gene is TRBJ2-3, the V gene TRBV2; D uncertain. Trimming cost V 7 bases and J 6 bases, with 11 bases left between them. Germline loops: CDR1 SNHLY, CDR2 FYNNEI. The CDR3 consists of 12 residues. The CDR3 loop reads CASTRVVDTQYF. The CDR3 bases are TGTGCCAGCACCCGGGTGGTTGATACGCAGTATTTT.

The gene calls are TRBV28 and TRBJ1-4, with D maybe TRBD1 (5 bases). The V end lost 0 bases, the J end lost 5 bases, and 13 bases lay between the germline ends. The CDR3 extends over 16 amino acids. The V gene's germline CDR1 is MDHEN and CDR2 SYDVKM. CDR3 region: CASSLWLGGTNEKLFF. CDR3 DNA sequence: TGTGCCAGCAGTTTATGGTTGGGGGGAACGAATGAAAAACTGTTTTTT.

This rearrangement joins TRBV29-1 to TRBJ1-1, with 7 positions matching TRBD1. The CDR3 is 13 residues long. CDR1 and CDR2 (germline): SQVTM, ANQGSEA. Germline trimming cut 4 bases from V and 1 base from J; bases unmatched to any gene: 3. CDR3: CSVVHRGNTEAFF. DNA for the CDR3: TGCAGCGTTGTTCACAGGGGGAACACTGAAGCTTTCTTT.

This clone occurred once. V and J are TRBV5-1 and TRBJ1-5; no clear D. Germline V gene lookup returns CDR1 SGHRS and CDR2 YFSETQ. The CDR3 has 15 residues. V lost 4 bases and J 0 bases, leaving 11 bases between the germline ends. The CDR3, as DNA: TGCGCCAGCAGCCCGTCGACTGGTAGCAATCAGCCCCAGCATTTT. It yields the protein CASSPSTGSNQPQHF.

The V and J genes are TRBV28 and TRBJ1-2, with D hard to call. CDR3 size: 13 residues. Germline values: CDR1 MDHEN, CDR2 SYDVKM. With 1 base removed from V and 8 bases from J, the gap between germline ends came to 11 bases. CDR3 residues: CASSLFAPRGYTF. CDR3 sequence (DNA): TGTGCCAGCAGTTTATTTGCCCCGAGGGGCTACACCTTC.

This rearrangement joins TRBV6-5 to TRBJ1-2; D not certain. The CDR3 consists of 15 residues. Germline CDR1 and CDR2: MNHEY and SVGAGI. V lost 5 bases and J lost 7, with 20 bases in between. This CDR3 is CASSNGLVGVGGYTF. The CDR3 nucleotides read TGTGCCAGCAGTAATGGATTGGTAGGAGTGGGTGGCTACACCTTC.

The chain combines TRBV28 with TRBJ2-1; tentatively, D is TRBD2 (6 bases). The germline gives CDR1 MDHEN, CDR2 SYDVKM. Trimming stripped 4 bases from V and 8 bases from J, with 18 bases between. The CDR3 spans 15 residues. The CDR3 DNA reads TGTGCCAGCAGTTCGTCGGGAGTAGCTAGCGATGAGCAGTTCTTC. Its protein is CASSSSGVASDEQFF.

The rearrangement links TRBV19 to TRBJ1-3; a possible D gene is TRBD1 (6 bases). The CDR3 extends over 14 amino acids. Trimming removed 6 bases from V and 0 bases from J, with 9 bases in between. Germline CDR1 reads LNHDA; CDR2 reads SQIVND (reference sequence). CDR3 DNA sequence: TGTGCCAGTAGATGGGACATCTCTGGAAACACCATATATTTT. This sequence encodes CASRWDISGNTIYF.

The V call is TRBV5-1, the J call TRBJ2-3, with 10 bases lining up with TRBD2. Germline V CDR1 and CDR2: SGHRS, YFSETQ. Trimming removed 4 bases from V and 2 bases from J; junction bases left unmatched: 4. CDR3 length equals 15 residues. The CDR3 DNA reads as TGCGCCAGCAGCGCCGGACTAGCGGCCACAGATACGCAGTATTTT. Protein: CASSAGLAATDTQYF. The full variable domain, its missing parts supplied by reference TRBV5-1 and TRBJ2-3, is KAGVTQTPRYLIKTRGQQVTLSCSPISGHRSVSWYQQTPGQGLQFLFEYFSETQRNKGNFPGRFSGRQFSNSRSEMNVSTLELGDSALYLCASSAGLAATDTQYFGPGTRLTVL.